This T cell receptor (beta chain) was recorded in a study of cytomegalovirus exposure and HLA in healthy donors. The study, taken as a whole, reports: The listing of roughly 160 TCR beta chains classed them as cytomegalovirus-associated. One later analysis, an examination of the approximately 130 validation repertoires, found that first-cohort TCR clusters tended to co-occur in them.

Some clones are missing from TCRdb's copy, which holds only in-frame ones; the method was immunoSEQ multiplex PCR. Found here are 110,000 or so clones, roughly 90% of them singletons; the top ten hold around 2.1%. Comments on this clone: Its antigen is not identified.

This receptor was taken from a woman aged 18-29 years in good health and CMV-seronegative. The sequencing input was PBMCs.

In DNA, the CDR3 is TGTGCCAGTAGTGAAAAACGGACTGTTAACACTGAAGCTTTCTTT. Its protein is CASSEKRTVNTEAFF. V is TRBV19 and J is TRBJ1-1; no clear D. The CDR3 totals 15 residues. V lost 5 bases and J lost 2, with 15 bases in between. Germline lookup yields CDR1 LNHDA and CDR2 SQIVND (reference sequence).